These 16 T cell receptor beta chains originate from one sample sequenced in a study of cytomegalovirus exposure and HLA in healthy donors. Use of 60 Vbeta and 13 Jbeta primers characterized the PCR. Sequenced by immunoSEQ multiplex PCR; TCRdb stores in-frame clones only, minus some. Counted here are 95,000 to 150,000 clones, approximately 66% occurring once; the ten biggest clones make up about 8.9%. Material for sequencing was PBMCs. The receptors come from a woman between 40 and 50 years old in good health and CMV-seropositive.

The chain recombines TRBV18 with TRBJ2-3; the D is unclear. The germline CDR1 and CDR2 sequences are KGHSH and LQKENI. The V gene lost 3 bases and the J gene lost 6 bases, with 10 bases spanning the gap. CDR3 length: 13 amino acids. This CDR3 is CASSPPGLDTQYF. The CDR3 nucleotides read TGTGCCAGCTCACCTCCCGGTTTGGATACGCAGTATTTT.

CDR3 sequence reads: CAWRAGTGGNSNQPQHF. DNA for the CDR3: TGTGCCTGGAGAGCCGGGACAGGGGGAAATAGCAATCAGCCCCAGCATTTT. The rearrangement uses TRBV30 and TRBJ1-5; 11 nucleotides line up with TRBD1. The germline V gene encodes CDR1 GTSNPN and CDR2 SVGIG (reference sequence). This CDR3 is 17 amino acids long. V gave up 3 bases and J gave up 0 bases; unmatched junction bases: 7.

In this sample, this clone turned up a few times. This chain connects TRBV13 to TRBJ2-7; D might be TRBD2 (6 bases). V was trimmed by 7 bases and J by 4 bases, leaving 17 bases between them. CDR1 is PRHDT, CDR2 FYEKMQ, per germline (reference sequence). This CDR3 contains 14 residues. The CDR3: CASTLRGSRYEQYF. The DNA of the CDR3 is TGTGCCAGCACCCTTCGGGGGAGCAGGTACGAGCAGTACTTC. The full variable domain, with the rest looked up from reference TRBV13 and TRBJ2-7, is AAGVIQSPRHLIKEKRETATLKCYPIPRHDTVYWYQQGPGQDPQFLISFYEKMQSDKGSIPDRFSAQQFSDYHSELNMSSLELGDSALYFCASTLRGSRYEQYFGPGTRLTVT.

This chain uses TRBV27 with TRBJ2-7; D might be TRBD2 (6 bases). Between the trimmed V and J ends, which lost 4 bases and 3 bases, there was a span of 16 bases. From germline, CDR1 is MNHEY and CDR2 SMNVEV (reference sequence). This CDR3 is 15 amino acids long. In nucleotides, the CDR3 is TGTGCCAGCAGTTGGGAGAGCGGGTTAAGCTACGAGCAGTACTTC. Protein: CASSWESGLSYEQYF.

The V gene is TRBV18, the J gene TRBJ1-1, with 7 nucleotides matching TRBD1. Trimming removed 4 bases from V and 3 bases from J; junction bases left unmatched: 8. Germline V gene sequence: CDR1 KGHSH, CDR2 LQKENI. The CDR3 runs 15 residues. The CDR3 sequence: CASSHGRGRDTEAFF. For the CDR3, the DNA is TGTGCCAGCTCACACGGGAGGGGGCGCGACACTGAAGCTTTCTTT.

The CDR3 DNA sequence: TGTGCCAGCAGTTACGACAGTTTTTATGAAGCTTTCTTT. Its translation: CASSYDSFYEAFF. The rearrangement uses TRBV6-5 and TRBJ1-1; possibly TRBD1 for D (5 bases). V lost 2 bases to trimming and J lost 7 bases, with 11 bases between them. In germline, CDR1 is MNHEY, CDR2 SVGAGI. This CDR3 is 13 amino acids long.

The rearrangement joins TRBV6-5 to TRBJ2-5; possibly TRBD2 for D (5 bases). Germline CDR1 MNHEY, CDR2 SVGAGI. The CDR3 has 14 amino acids. V lost 0 bases and J 6 bases, leaving 11 bases between the germline ends. The CDR3 sequence is CASSYSRVRKTQYF. CDR3 nucleotides: TGTGCCAGCAGTTACTCGAGGGTTCGGAAGACCCAGTACTTC.

The chain has TRBV2 and TRBJ2-7; 8 positions match TRBD1. CDR1 and CDR2 (germline): SNHLY, FYNNEI. With V trimmed by 3 bases and J by 6 bases, 7 bases remained unmatched. The CDR3 length is 14 residues. The CDR3 bases are TGTGCCAGCAGTGACACCGGGACAGGTATCGAGCAGTACTTC. Translating gives CASSDTGTGIEQYF.

As for this clone: Germline is not matched at one junction end, which may reflect a read error. The rearrangement joins TRBV2 to TRBJ1-2; 10 nucleotides agree with TRBD1. Germline V gene data show CDR1 as SNHLY and CDR2 as FYNNEI. This CDR3 is built from 15 residues. CDR3 sequence: CASSEASGTGDGYTF. CDR3 nucleotides: TGTGCCAGCAGCGAAGCCTCCGGGACAGGGGATGGCTACACCTTC.

This clone appeared a few times. The chain has TRBV6-1 and TRBJ1-1, with 10 nucleotides matching TRBD1. CDR1 and CDR2 (germline): MNHNS, SASEGT. V lost 2 bases, J lost 11 bases, and 11 bases stayed unmatched. The CDR3 consists of 15 residues. The DNA of the CDR3 is TGTGCCAGCAGTGAATTTGTCGGACAGGGGGTCTACGCTTTCTTT. Translating it yields CASSEFVGQGVYAFF.

This clone was recorded a few times. This chain uses TRBV27 with TRBJ2-5; 8 bases line up with TRBD2. Trimming removed 5 bases from V and 4 bases from J; junction bases left unmatched: 12. The CDR3 consists of 16 residues. CDR1 and CDR2 from the germline V gene are MNHEY and SMNVEV (reference sequence). CDR3 sequence: CASSQLAEDVRETQYF. The DNA for the CDR3 is TGTGCCAGCAGTCAACTAGCGGAGGACGTCCGAGAGACCCAGTACTTC.

The chain uses TRBV28 and TRBJ2-5, with 8 positions matching TRBD1. V shed 2 bases and J 11 bases; nucleotides not matched to a gene: 7. This CDR3 is built from 13 residues. CDR1 is MDHEN, CDR2 SYDVKM, per germline. The chain's CDR3 is CASSLLLQGEQYF. CDR3 DNA: TGTGCCAGCAGTTTACTCCTACAGGGGGAGCAGTACTTC.

The table lists this clone with a few counts. The V and J genes are TRBV5-1 and TRBJ2-1, with unresolved D. The CDR3 runs 15 residues. V lost 0 bases and J lost 4, with 11 bases in between. Germline CDR1 and CDR2: SGHRS and YFSETQ. The CDR3 reads CASSLETGSYNEQFF. CDR3 in DNA: TGCGCCAGCAGCTTGGAGACGGGTTCTTACAATGAGCAGTTCTTC.

This sequence joins TRBV19 and TRBJ1-6; D is ambiguous. The CDR3 is made up of 15 amino acids. The ends were cut back, 3 bases at V and 7 bases at J, with 13 bases in the middle. The germline CDR1 and CDR2 sequences are LNHDA and SQIVND (reference sequence). The DNA of the CDR3 is TGTGCCAGTAGTATGGATTGGAGGTCGAATTCACCCCTCCACTTT. Translation gives CASSMDWRSNSPLHF. Full variable domain (remainder filled in from reference TRBV19 and TRBJ1-6): DGGITQSPKYLFRKEGQNVTLSCEQNLNHDAMYWYRQDPGQGLRLIYYSQIVNDFQKGDIAEGYSVSREKKESFPLTVTSAQKNPTAFYLCASSMDWRSNSPLHFGNGTRLTVT.

The chain carries TRBV11-3 and TRBJ2-2; possible D gene TRBD2, 5 bases. Trimming took off 5 bases at V and 4 bases at J, with 11 bases between the two ends. The CDR3 totals 14 residues. Looked up from germline, CDR1 is SGHNT and CDR2 is YENEEA. The chain's CDR3 is CASSPSRATGELFF. CDR3 bases: TGTGCCAGCAGCCCTTCGAGGGCCACCGGGGAGCTGTTTTTT.

The V gene is TRBV7-9, the J gene TRBJ2-7; tentative D call: TRBD2 (7 bases). The V gene's germline CDR1 is SEHNR and CDR2 FQNEAQ (reference sequence). Trimming took 4 bases from V and 2 from J, leaving 12 bases between them. The CDR3 spans 14 residues. CDR3 protein: CASSWGAGAYEQYF. The CDR3 DNA follows: TGTGCCAGCAGCTGGGGGGCGGGGGCCTACGAGCAGTACTTC.